Sequencing of this T cell receptor (beta chain) was carried out in a study of T cell changes during pregnancy in multiple sclerosis. Sequenced by immunoSEQ multiplex PCR; TCRdb stores in-frame clones only, minus some. The sample has under 30,000 clones; about 92% are singletons. J was trimmed by 3 bases and V by 2 bases; bases with no gene match: 4. Germline CDR1 SGHDT, CDR2 YYEEEE. The CDR3 is made up of 14 amino acids. The material sequenced was CD4+ T cells from peripheral blood mononuclear cells, taken after pregnancy. The V gene is TRBV5-6, the J gene TRBJ1-1; TRBD1 matches at 7 bases. The clonotype originates from a female donor with multiple sclerosis, enrolled in a pregnancy study. CDR3 DNA sequence: TGTGCCAGCAGCTTTATCGACAGGGACACTGAAGCTTTCTTT. Its translation: CASSFIDRDTEAFF.